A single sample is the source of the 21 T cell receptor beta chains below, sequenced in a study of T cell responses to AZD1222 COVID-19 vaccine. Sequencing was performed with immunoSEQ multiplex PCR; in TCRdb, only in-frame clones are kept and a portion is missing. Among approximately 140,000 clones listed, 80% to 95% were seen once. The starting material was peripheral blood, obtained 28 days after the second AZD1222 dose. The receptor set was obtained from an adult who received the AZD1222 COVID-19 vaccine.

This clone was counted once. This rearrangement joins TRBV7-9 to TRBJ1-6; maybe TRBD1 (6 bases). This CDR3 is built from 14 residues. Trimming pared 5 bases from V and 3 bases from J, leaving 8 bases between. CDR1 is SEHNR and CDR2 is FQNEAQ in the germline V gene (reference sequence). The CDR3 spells CASSEQGYNSPLHF. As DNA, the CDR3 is TGTGCCAGCAGCGAACAGGGCTATAATTCACCCCTCCACTTT.

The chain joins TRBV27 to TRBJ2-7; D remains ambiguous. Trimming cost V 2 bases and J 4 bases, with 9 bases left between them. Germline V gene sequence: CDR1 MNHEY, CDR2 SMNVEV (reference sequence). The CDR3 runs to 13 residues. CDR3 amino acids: CASSLGERYEQYF. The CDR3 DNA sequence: TGTGCCAGCAGTTTAGGGGAACGGTACGAGCAGTACTTC.

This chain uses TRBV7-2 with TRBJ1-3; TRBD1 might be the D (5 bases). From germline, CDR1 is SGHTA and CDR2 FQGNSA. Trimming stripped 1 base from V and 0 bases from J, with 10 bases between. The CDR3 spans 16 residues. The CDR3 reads CASSLEQGYSGNTIYF. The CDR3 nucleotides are TGTGCCAGCAGCTTAGAGCAGGGATACTCTGGAAACACCATATATTTT.

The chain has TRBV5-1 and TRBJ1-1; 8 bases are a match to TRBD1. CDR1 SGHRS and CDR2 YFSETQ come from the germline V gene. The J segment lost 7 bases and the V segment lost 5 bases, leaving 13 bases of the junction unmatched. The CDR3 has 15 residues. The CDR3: CASRAGGENYLEAFF. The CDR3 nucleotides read TGCGCCAGCAGGGCAGGGGGCGAAAACTACCTTGAAGCTTTCTTT.

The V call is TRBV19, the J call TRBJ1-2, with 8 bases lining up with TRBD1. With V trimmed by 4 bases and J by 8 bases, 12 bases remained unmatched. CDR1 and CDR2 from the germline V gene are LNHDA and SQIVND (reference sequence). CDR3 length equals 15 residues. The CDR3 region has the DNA TGTGCCAGTAGTAGATCACCCGGGACAGGCTACGGCTACACCTTC. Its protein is CASSRSPGTGYGYTF.

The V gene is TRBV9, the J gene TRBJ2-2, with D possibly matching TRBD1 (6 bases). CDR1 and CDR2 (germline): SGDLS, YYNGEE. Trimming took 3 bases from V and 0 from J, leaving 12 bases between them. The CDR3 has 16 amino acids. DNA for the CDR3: TGTGCCAGCAGCGAAAACAGGGAATCGAACACCGGGGAGCTGTTTTTT. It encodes CASSENRESNTGELFF.

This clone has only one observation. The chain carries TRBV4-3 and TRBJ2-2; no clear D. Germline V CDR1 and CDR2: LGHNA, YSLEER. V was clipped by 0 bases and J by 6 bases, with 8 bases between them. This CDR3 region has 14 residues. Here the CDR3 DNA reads TGCGCCAGCAGCCAAGAATTGGCCTCCGGGGAGCTGTTTTTT. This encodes CASSQELASGELFF.

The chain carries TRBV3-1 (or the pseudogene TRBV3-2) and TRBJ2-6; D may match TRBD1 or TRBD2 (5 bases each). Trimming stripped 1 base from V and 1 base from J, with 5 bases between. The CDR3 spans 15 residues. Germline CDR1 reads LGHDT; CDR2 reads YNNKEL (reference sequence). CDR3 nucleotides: TGTGCCAGCAGCCAAGGGGGGTCTGGGGCCAACGTCCTGACTTTC. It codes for CASSQGGSGANVLTF.

This CDR3 is CASSVSHLGGGYTF. For the CDR3, the DNA is TGTGCCAGCAGCGTAAGTCACCTAGGGGGTGGCTACACCTTC. J is TRBJ1-2 and V is TRBV9, with D maybe TRBD1 (6 bases). Trimming pared 1 base from V and 7 bases from J, leaving 14 bases between. This CDR3 region has 14 residues. Germline CDR1 reads SGDLS; CDR2 reads YYNGEE.

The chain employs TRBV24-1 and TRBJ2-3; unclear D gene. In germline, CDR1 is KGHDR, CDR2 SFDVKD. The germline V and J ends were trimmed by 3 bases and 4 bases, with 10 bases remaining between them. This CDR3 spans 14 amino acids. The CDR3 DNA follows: TGTGCCACCAGTGATCCTGGATTGGCAGATACGCAGTATTTT. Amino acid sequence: CATSDPGLADTQYF.

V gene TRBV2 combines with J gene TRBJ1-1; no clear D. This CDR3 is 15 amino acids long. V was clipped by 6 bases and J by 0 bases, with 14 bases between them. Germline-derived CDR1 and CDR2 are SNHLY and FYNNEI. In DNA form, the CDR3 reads TGTGCCAGCAGCGAGTCTCACAGCATGAACACTGAAGCTTTCTTT. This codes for CASSESHSMNTEAFF. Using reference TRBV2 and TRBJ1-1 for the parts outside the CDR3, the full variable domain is EPEVTQTPSHQVTQMGQEVILRCVPISNHLYFYWYRQILGQKVEFLVSFYNNEISEKSEIFDDQFSVERPDGSNFTLKIRSTKLEDSAMYFCASSESHSMNTEAFFGQGTRLTVV.

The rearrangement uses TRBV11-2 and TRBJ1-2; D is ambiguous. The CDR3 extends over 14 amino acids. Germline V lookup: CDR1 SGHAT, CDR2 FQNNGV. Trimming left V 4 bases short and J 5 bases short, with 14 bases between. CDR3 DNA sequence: TGTGCCAGCAGCTCTGCTTGGGGTTCGTATGGCTACACCTTC. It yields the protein CASSSAWGSYGYTF.

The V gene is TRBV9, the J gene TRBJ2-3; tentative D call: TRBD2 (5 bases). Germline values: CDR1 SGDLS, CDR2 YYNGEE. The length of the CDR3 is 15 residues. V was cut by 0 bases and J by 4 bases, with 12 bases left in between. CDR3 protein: CASSVDPGNPDTQYF. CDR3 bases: TGTGCCAGCAGCGTAGACCCGGGAAACCCAGATACGCAGTATTTT.

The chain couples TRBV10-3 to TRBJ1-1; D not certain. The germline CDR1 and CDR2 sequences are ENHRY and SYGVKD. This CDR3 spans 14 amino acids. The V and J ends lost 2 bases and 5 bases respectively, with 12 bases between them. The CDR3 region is CAISEASGWTEAFF. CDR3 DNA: TGTGCCATCAGTGAGGCAAGCGGTTGGACTGAAGCTTTCTTT.

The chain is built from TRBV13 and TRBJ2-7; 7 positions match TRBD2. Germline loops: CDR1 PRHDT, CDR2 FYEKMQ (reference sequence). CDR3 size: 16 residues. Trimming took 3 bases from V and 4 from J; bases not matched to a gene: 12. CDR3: CASSFWAGVNLYEQYF. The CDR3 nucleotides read TGTGCCAGCAGCTTCTGGGCGGGGGTTAATTTATACGAGCAGTACTTC.

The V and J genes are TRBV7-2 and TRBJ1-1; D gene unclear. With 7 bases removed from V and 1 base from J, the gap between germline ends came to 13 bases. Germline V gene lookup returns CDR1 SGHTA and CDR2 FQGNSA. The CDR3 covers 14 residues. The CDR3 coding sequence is TGTGCCAGCACCCCTAGGCGAGGGAACACTGAAGCTTTCTTT. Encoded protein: CASTPRRGNTEAFF.

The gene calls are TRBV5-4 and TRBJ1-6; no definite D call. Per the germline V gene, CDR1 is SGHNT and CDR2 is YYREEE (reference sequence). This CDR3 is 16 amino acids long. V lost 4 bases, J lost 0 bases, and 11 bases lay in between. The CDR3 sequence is CASSQDGSSYNSPLHF. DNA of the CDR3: TGTGCCAGCAGCCAGGACGGAAGCTCCTATAATTCACCCCTCCACTTT. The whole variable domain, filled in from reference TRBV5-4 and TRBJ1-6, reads ETGVTQSPTHLIKTRGQQVTLRCSSQSGHNTVSWYQQALGQGPQFIFQYYREEENGRGNFPPRFSGLQFPNYSSELNVNALELDDSALYLCASSQDGSSYNSPLHFGNGTRLTVT.

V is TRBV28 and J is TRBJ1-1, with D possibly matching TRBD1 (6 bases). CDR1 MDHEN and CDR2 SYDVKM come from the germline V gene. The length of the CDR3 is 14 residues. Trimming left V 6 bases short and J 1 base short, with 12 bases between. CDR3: CASSSGGQNTEAFF. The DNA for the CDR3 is TGTGCCAGCAGCTCCGGGGGCCAGAACACTGAAGCTTTCTTT.

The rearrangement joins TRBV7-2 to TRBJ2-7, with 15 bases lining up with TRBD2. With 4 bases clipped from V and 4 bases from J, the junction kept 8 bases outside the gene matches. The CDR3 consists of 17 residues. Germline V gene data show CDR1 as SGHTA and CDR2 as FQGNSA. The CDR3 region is CASSSGLAGGPRYEQYF. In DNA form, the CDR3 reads TGTGCCAGCAGCTCAGGACTAGCGGGGGGGCCTCGGTACGAGCAGTACTTC.

CDR3 DNA sequence: TGTGCCAGCAGCTTACGAACAGGGGTGGGGGATGGCTACACCTTC. Its protein is CASSLRTGVGDGYTF. This sequence joins TRBV7-9 and TRBJ1-2; 7 bases align to TRBD1. From germline, CDR1 is SEHNR and CDR2 FQNEAQ (reference sequence). Trimming removed 2 bases from V and 6 bases from J; junction bases left unmatched: 9. The CDR3 loop spans 15 amino acids.

The CDR3 is CASSPPMRPNEKLFF. The CDR3 nucleotides read TGTGCCAGCTCACCACCCATGAGGCCTAATGAAAAACTGTTTTTT. This chain links TRBV18 with TRBJ1-4, with unresolved D. The V and J ends lost 0 bases and 3 bases respectively, with 8 bases between them. Germline-derived CDR1 and CDR2 are KGHSH and LQKENI. CDR3 length: 15 amino acids.